These 23 T cell receptor beta chains share one sample of origin, sequenced in a study of T cells expressing NK-cell markers. TCRdb re-called the 5' RACE reads; every CDR3 protein appears as one record, without DNA. The sample data list 300,000 to 500,000 distinct CDR3 sequences. Sequencing input: blood T cells: a sorted CD56 or NKG2C T cell subset, CD4+ or CD8+ T cells, or bulk PBMC T cells (not recorded which). Every receptor here comes from a woman aged 45-60 years in good health.

The chain uses TRBV27 and TRBJ2-3; TCRdb's D call of TRBD1 is untestable without DNA. The CDR3 contains 17 residues. From germline, CDR1 is MNHEY and CDR2 SMNVEV (reference sequence). This CDR3 reads CASSPPGTAKSTDTQYF.

The rearrangement uses TRBV24-1 and TRBJ2-5. CDR1 is KGHDR, CDR2 SFDVKD, per germline. This CDR3 spans 11 amino acids. The chain's CDR3 is CATRDSETQYF.

The chain recombines TRBV5-1 with TRBJ2-1; TCRdb's D call of TRBD1 is untestable without DNA. This CDR3 spans 14 amino acids. Germline V lookup: CDR1 SGHRS, CDR2 YFSETQ. CDR3 sequence reads: CASSPGLDLPGPFF.

V and J are TRBV6-2 or TRBV6-3 and TRBJ2-3; lacking DNA, the TRBD2 call made by TCRdb goes unchecked. CDR3 length equals 14 residues. Germline lookup yields CDR1 MNHEY and CDR2 SVGEGT. This CDR3 is CASSYAGVGPQQYF.

The chain employs TRBV5-1 and TRBJ2-1; TCRdb's D call, TRBD2, is unchecked because there is no DNA. The CDR3 consists of 15 residues. Per germline, CDR1 SGHRS and CDR2 YFSETQ. The CDR3 is CASSPTSGSTNEQFF. Variable domain in full (rest from reference TRBV5-1 and TRBJ2-1): KAGVTQTPRYLIKTRGQQVTLSCSPISGHRSVSWYQQTPGQGLQFLFEYFSETQRNKGNFPGRFSGRQFSNSRSEMNVSTLELGDSALYLCASSPTSGSTNEQFFGPGTRLTVL.

The chain has TRBV6-2 or TRBV6-3 and TRBJ1-6; checking the TCRdb D call of TRBD1 is not possible without DNA. Germline values: CDR1 MNHEY, CDR2 SVGEGT. The CDR3 contains 14 residues. This CDR3 reads CASSNPGPNSPLHF.

The rearrangement joins TRBV7-6 to TRBJ2-1; TCRdb's D call of TRBD1 is untestable without DNA. This CDR3 contains 17 residues. CDR1 and CDR2 from the germline V gene are SGHVS and FNYEAQ. The chain's CDR3 is CASSLAPRGTGYSAQFF. Looking up the rest from reference TRBV7-6 and TRBJ2-1 gives the full variable domain: GAGVSQSPRYKVTKRGQDVALRCDPISGHVSLYWYRQALGQGPEFLTYFNYEAQQDKSGLPNDRFSAERPEGSISTLTIQRTEQRDSAMYRCASSLAPRGTGYSAQFFGPGTRLTVL.

This chain joins TRBV7-9 and TRBJ2-5; TCRdb indicates TRBD1, and absent DNA this call remains unverified. The CDR3 contains 15 residues. CDR1 and CDR2 from the germline V gene are SEHNR and FQNEAQ (reference sequence). The CDR3 sequence is CASSGIRGQGETQYF. Using reference TRBV7-9 and TRBJ2-5 for the parts outside the CDR3, the full variable domain is DTGVSQNPRHKITKRGQNVTFRCDPISEHNRLYWYRQTLGQGPEFLTYFQNEAQLEKSRLLSDRFSAERPKGSFSTLEIQRTEQGDSAMYLCASSGIRGQGETQYFGPGTRLLVL.

This rearrangement joins TRBV5-1 to TRBJ1-5; TCRdb's D call, TRBD1, is unchecked because there is no DNA. CDR3 length equals 14 residues. Germline V gene data show CDR1 as SGHRS and CDR2 as YFSETQ. CDR3: CASSLGTGGQPQHF.

The rearrangement links TRBV29-1 to TRBJ1-2; TCRdb reports TRBD1, a call that lacks DNA to check it against. The CDR3 has 11 residues. CDR1 SQVTM and CDR2 ANQGSEA come from the germline V gene. The CDR3 loop is CSFRQGDGYTF.

The rearrangement joins TRBV25-1 to TRBJ2-5. CDR1 MGHDK and CDR2 SYGVNS come from the germline V gene. The CDR3 loop spans 14 amino acids. CDR3 protein: CASSEIGLKETQYF.

The V and J genes are TRBV29-1 and TRBJ2-7. The CDR3 runs 14 residues. Germline V gene lookup returns CDR1 SQVTM and CDR2 ANQGSEA. CDR3 in amino acids: CSVAWLGGSYEQYF.

The chain is built from TRBV6-5 and TRBJ2-2. CDR1 is MNHEY, CDR2 SVGAGI, per germline. This CDR3 spans 16 amino acids. The chain's CDR3 is CASSPRDKPTTGELFF.

The rearrangement uses TRBV7-3 and TRBJ2-3; TCRdb returns TRBD2, unconfirmable since there is no DNA. The germline gives CDR1 SGHTA, CDR2 FQGTGA. The CDR3 runs 15 residues. This CDR3 is CASSRAEFRTDTQYF.

The chain couples TRBV7-6 to TRBJ2-5; TCRdb gives TRBD2 as the D gene, but with no DNA this cannot be confirmed. The CDR3 has 13 amino acids. Germline loops: CDR1 SGHVS, CDR2 FNYEAQ. The CDR3 protein is CASSSPGGKTQYF. The full variable domain, in which reference TRBV7-6 and TRBJ2-5 provide the parts outside the CDR3, is GAGVSQSPRYKVTKRGQDVALRCDPISGHVSLYWYRQALGQGPEFLTYFNYEAQQDKSGLPNDRFSAERPEGSISTLTIQRTEQRDSAMYRCASSSPGGKTQYFGPGTRLLVL.

This chain joins TRBV12-3 or TRBV12-4 and TRBJ2-1; the D call from TCRdb, TRBD2, cannot be confirmed without DNA. The CDR3 is made up of 15 amino acids. CDR3 in amino acids: CASRSDLAAYNEQFF.

This CDR3 reads CASSLGRLAGRADTQYF. This chain links TRBV5-1 with TRBJ2-3; TCRdb outputs TRBD2, but without DNA this stays unchecked. The CDR3 extends over 17 amino acids. Germline CDR1 is SGHRS and CDR2 is YFSETQ. The full variable domain, completed using reference TRBV5-1 and TRBJ2-3, is KAGVTQTPRYLIKTRGQQVTLSCSPISGHRSVSWYQQTPGQGLQFLFEYFSETQRNKGNFPGRFSGRQFSNSRSEMNVSTLELGDSALYLCASSLGRLAGRADTQYFGPGTRLTVL.

The V gene is TRBV12-3 or TRBV12-4, the J gene TRBJ2-2; the D call from TCRdb, TRBD1, cannot be confirmed without DNA. CDR3 length: 15 amino acids. Here the CDR3 reads CASSWGQAATGELFF.

This chain links TRBV12-3 or TRBV12-4 with TRBJ2-5; there is no DNA to check the TCRdb D call of TRBD1. The CDR3 contains 13 residues. CDR3 sequence reads: CASSTRTEWAQYF.

The CDR3 sequence is CASRGGADHNEQFF. V gene TRBV12-3 or TRBV12-4 combines with J gene TRBJ2-1; TCRdb's assignment of TRBD1 cannot be checked, as there is no DNA. CDR3 length equals 14 residues.

V usage is TRBV7-8 and J usage is TRBJ1-1. The CDR3 contains 15 residues. Germline V gives CDR1 SGHVS, CDR2 FQNEAQ. CDR3 sequence reads: CASSLKGLANTEAFF. Variable domain in full (rest from reference TRBV7-8 and TRBJ1-1): GAGVSQSPRYKVAKRGQDVALRCDPISGHVSLFWYQQALGQGPEFLTYFQNEAQLDKSGLPSDRFFAERPEGSVSTLKIQRTQQEDSAVYLCASSLKGLANTEAFFGQGTRLTVV.

The gene calls are TRBV2 and TRBJ2-3; the TRBD1 assignment by TCRdb is unverifiable without DNA. From germline, CDR1 is SNHLY and CDR2 FYNNEI. There are 18 residues in the CDR3. The CDR3: CASSSGPGKRGGTDTQYF.

The chain has TRBV29-1 and TRBJ2-7; TCRdb's D call of TRBD1 is untestable without DNA. The CDR3 covers 13 residues. Germline loops: CDR1 SQVTM, CDR2 ANQGSEA. The CDR3: CSVDGQGAEEQYF.